The 15 T cell receptor beta chains below were found in one sample sequenced in a study of blood T cell repertoires in COVID-19. Assay: immunoSEQ multiplex PCR; the TCRdb copy retains only in-frame clones and omits some. This table holds 110,000 or so clones, approximately 87% found once. The sequencing sample was made of peripheral blood. All receptors come from a man between 65 and 85 years old who had recovered from COVID-19.

The chain combines TRBV29-1 with TRBJ2-3, with D maybe TRBD2 (7 bases). Deletions cut 5 bases from V and 5 bases from J, with 17 bases between. The germline CDR1 and CDR2 sequences are SQVTM and ANQGSEA. The length of the CDR3 is 14 residues. CDR3 residues: CSVSGGGGGDTQYF. CDR3 nucleotide sequence: TGCAGCGTTTCGGGCGGGGGAGGGGGAGATACGCAGTATTTT.

The chain couples TRBV29-1 to TRBJ2-7, with 7 bases aligning to TRBD1. The trim removed 6 bases at V and 1 base at J, leaving 3 bases unmatched. The CDR3 extends over 12 amino acids. Per the germline V gene, CDR1 is SQVTM and CDR2 is ANQGSEA. The CDR3 loop is CSVGQNSYEQYF. CDR3 sequence (DNA): TGCAGCGTGGGACAGAATTCCTACGAGCAGTACTTC.

The gene calls are TRBV5-6 and TRBJ1-1; the D is unclear. This CDR3 has 13 residues. Trimming removed 0 bases from V and 3 bases from J, with 6 bases in between. The germline V gene has CDR1 SGHDT and CDR2 YYEEEE. The DNA of the CDR3 is TGTGCCAGCAGCTTGGGTCCCGACACTGAAGCTTTCTTT. Protein sequence: CASSLGPDTEAFF.

The rearrangement uses TRBV19 and TRBJ1-1; unclear D gene. The CDR3 contains 14 residues. V was cut by 4 bases and J by 1 base, with 10 bases left in between. Germline CDR1 reads LNHDA; CDR2 reads SQIVND (reference sequence). The CDR3 DNA sequence: TGTGCCAGTAGTACCCGGGATTGGAACACTGAAGCTTTCTTT. It specifies CASSTRDWNTEAFF.

This clone was seen a few times. The chain is built from TRBV2 and TRBJ1-5, with D possibly TRBD1 on 5 matching bases. CDR1 SNHLY and CDR2 FYNNEI come from the germline V gene. This CDR3 has 15 residues. V was cut by 2 bases and J by 5 bases, with 13 bases left in between. CDR3 amino acids: CASSEFSLGDQPQHF. The CDR3 DNA follows: TGTGCCAGCAGTGAATTTTCTCTAGGGGATCAGCCCCAGCATTTT.

The table lists this clone with a count of one. V gene TRBV10-3 combines with J gene TRBJ2-3; D is unresolved. Germline CDR1 and CDR2: ENHRY and SYGVKD. The CDR3 has 16 residues. V dropped 6 bases and J dropped 2 bases, with 18 bases sitting between them. CDR3 sequence (DNA): TGTGCCATCAGGGAGACCCTAGTCTCTCTCACAGATACGCAGTATTTT. Its translation: CAIRETLVSLTDTQYF.

The chain employs TRBV5-1 and TRBJ2-1; 14 nucleotides line up with TRBD2. Germline V gives CDR1 SGHRS, CDR2 YFSETQ. The CDR3 consists of 15 residues. The J segment lost 7 bases and the V segment lost 4 bases, leaving 4 bases of the junction unmatched. CDR3 protein: CASSPGLAGENEQFF. For the CDR3, the DNA is TGCGCCAGCAGCCCGGGACTAGCGGGAGAGAATGAGCAGTTCTTC.

This clone was found once. The chain has TRBV27 and TRBJ2-7; the match to TRBD2 covers 9 bases. CDR1 is MNHEY and CDR2 is SMNVEV in the germline V gene (reference sequence). The CDR3 length is 14 residues. The trim removed 3 bases at V and 1 base at J, leaving 1 base unmatched. CDR3 amino acids: CASSFAGGSYEQYF. CDR3 nucleotide sequence: TGTGCCAGCAGTTTTGCGGGAGGGTCCTACGAGCAGTACTTC.

V and J are TRBV21-1 and TRBJ2-5; the D call TRBD1 from the table was never checked on the DNA. TRBV21-1 constitutes a pseudogene. This CDR3 comprises 20 residues. The CDR3 sequence: CASSKWSRRQGGTYQETQYF. The CDR3 DNA is TGTGCCAGCAGCAAATGGAGCAGACGACAGGGTGGTACGTACCAAGAGACCCAGTACTTC.

The chain joins TRBV5-1 to TRBJ1-2, with D perhaps matching TRBD1 (5 bases). This CDR3 comprises 13 residues. Trimming pared 7 bases from V and 2 bases from J, leaving 12 bases between. In germline, CDR1 is SGHRS, CDR2 YFSETQ. The CDR3 region is CASGEGRNYGYTF. The CDR3 DNA reads TGCGCCAGCGGGGAGGGGCGGAACTATGGCTACACCTTC.

This clone was picked up a small number of times. This chain links TRBV30 with TRBJ1-6, with D possibly being TRBD1 (5 bases). The CDR3 loop spans 15 amino acids. V shed 4 bases and J shed 4 bases, with 14 bases lying between them. Germline lookup yields CDR1 GTSNPN and CDR2 SVGIG (reference sequence). CDR3 region: CAWNGGAPYNSPLHF. In DNA, the CDR3 is TGTGCCTGGAATGGTGGGGCCCCATATAATTCACCCCTCCACTTT. Using reference TRBV30 and TRBJ1-6 for the parts outside the CDR3, the full variable domain is SQTIHQWPATLVQPVGSPLSLECTVEGTSNPNLYWYRQAAGRGLQLLFYSVGIGQISSEVPQNLSASRPQDRQFILSSKKLLLSDSGFYLCAWNGGAPYNSPLHFGNGTRLTVT.

This rearrangement joins TRBV7-2 to TRBJ1-2, with 9 bases that match TRBD1. Unmatched junction bases numbered 12, after V lost 6 bases and J lost 7 bases. Per the germline V gene, CDR1 is SGHTA and CDR2 is FQGNSA. This CDR3 contains 15 residues. The CDR3 DNA sequence: TGTGCCAGCAGAAGGGACAGGGCTGGCTTAGGTGGCTACACCTTC. Amino acid sequence: CASRRDRAGLGGYTF.

The rearrangement joins TRBV18 to TRBJ2-6, with a tentative D call TRBD2 (7 bases). V lost 6 bases to trimming and J lost 2 bases, with 14 bases between them. The CDR3 covers 16 residues. Germline CDR1 KGHSH, CDR2 LQKENI. DNA of the CDR3: TGTGCCAGCTCGTCTAAGGGGGGGGCTGGGGCCAACGTCCTGACTTTC. Its translation is CASSSKGGAGANVLTF.

The V and J genes are TRBV28 and TRBJ2-1; possible D gene TRBD2, 7 bases. The CDR3 totals 16 residues. The germline CDR1 and CDR2 sequences are MDHEN and SYDVKM. Between the trimmed V and J ends, which lost 5 bases and 6 bases, there was a span of 20 bases. CDR3 bases: TGTGCCAGCAGTACTATTTGGGGGGGGCTCCTCAATGAGCAGTTCTTC. The encoded protein is CASSTIWGGLLNEQFF.

CDR3 coding DNA: TGTGCCTGGAGTGGAGGGACTAGCGCACTGGATGGGAACATTCAGTACTTC. It translates to CAWSGGTSALDGNIQYF. The chain has TRBV30 and TRBJ2-4, with TRBD2 identical over 10 bases. The length of the CDR3 is 17 residues. The J segment lost 7 bases and the V segment lost 1 base, leaving 13 bases of the junction unmatched. CDR1 is GTSNPN, CDR2 SVGIG, per germline (reference sequence).